Presented here are 2 T cell receptor beta chains from one specimen sequenced in a study of shared T cell receptors in the human thymus. Using immunoSEQ multiplex PCR, the repertoire was profiled, and TCRdb retains in-frame clones only, with some absent. This table holds over 350,000 clones, 85% to 95% found once. Sequencing used thymocytes. The receptors derive from a human donor.

This chain connects TRBV10-3 to TRBJ2-7, with a possible D match to TRBD2 (5 bases). Trimming shortened V by 0 bases and J by 5 bases, and 17 bases separated the two germline ends. This CDR3 is 16 amino acids long. CDR1 ENHRY and CDR2 SYGVKD come from the germline V gene. Written as DNA, the CDR3 is TGTGCCATCAGTGAGTCGGGAACATCGGGATCCCACGAGCAGTACTTC. As protein: CAISESGTSGSHEQYF.

The chain combines TRBV7-9 with TRBJ2-5; maybe TRBD2 (6 bases). The CDR3 is 19 residues long. CDR1 SEHNR and CDR2 FQNEAQ come from the germline V gene (reference sequence). V lost 5 bases, J lost 3 bases, and 28 bases lay in between. The CDR3 region has the DNA TGTGCCAGCAGCACCGGACTACGGTCGACGCTGCTCGAGGAAGAGACCCAGTACTTC. Its protein is CASSTGLRSTLLEEETQYF.